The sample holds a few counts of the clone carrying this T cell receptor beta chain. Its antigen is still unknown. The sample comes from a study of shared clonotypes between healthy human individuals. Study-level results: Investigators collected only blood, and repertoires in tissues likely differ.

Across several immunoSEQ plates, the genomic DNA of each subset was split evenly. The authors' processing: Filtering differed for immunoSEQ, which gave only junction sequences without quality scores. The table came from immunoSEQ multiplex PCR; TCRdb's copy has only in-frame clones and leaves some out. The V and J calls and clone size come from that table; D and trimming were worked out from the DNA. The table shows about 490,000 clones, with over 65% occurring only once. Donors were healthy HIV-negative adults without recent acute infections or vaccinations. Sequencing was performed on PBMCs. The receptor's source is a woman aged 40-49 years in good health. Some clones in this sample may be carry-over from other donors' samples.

This chain's CDR3 is CASSQNQGPRQPQHF. DNA for the CDR3: TGTGCCAGCTCACAGAACCAGGGGCCGAGGCAGCCCCAGCATTTT. V and J are TRBV18 and TRBJ1-5; D possibly corresponds to TRBD1 (6 bases). Per germline, CDR1 KGHSH and CDR2 LQKENI. V was cut by 4 bases and J by 7 bases, with 17 bases left in between. This CDR3 is 15 amino acids long.